This T cell receptor beta chain was retrieved from a study of T cells expressing NK-cell markers. As for the study in general: The sequencing cohort of eight donors included seven HCMV-seropositive individuals and one seronegative individual.

Scientists made TCR beta cDNA using 5'RACE template switching with UMIs. TCRdb reworked the 5' RACE reads into one entry per CDR3 protein, no DNA. This table lists about 260,000 distinct CDR3 sequences. Findings and caveats of the study: Unclear, still, was the HCMV specificity of the expanded NKG2C+ T cell clones. CD8+ T cells in 5 or 6 donors included dominant NKG2C+ clonotypes at about 1.0-8%.

The CDR3 has 13 amino acids. Germline V gene data show CDR1 as SQVTM and CDR2 as ANQGSEA. On this clonotype: Its antigen is undetermined.

Sequenced: blood T cells: a sorted CD56 or NKG2C T cell subset, CD4+ or CD8+ T cells, or bulk PBMC T cells (not recorded which). The gene calls are TRBV29-1 and TRBJ1-5. The TCR comes from a man aged 18 to 30 in good health. The CDR3 sequence is CSVEDGINQPQHF.